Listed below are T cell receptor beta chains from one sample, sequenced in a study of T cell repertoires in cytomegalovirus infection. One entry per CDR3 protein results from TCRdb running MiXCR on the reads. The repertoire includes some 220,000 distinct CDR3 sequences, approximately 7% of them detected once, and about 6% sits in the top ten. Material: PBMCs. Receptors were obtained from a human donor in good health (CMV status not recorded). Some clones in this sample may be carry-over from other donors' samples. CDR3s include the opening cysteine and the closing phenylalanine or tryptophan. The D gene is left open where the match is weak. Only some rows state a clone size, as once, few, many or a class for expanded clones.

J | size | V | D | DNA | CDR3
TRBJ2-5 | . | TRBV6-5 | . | TGTGCCAGCAGCGCGACGGGGCCGGAAGGGGTTCAGTACTTC | CASSATGPEGVQYF
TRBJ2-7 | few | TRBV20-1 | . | TGCAGTGCTAACCCAATGGACAGTGGGAGCTCCTACGAGCAGTACTTC | CSANPMDSGSSYEQYF
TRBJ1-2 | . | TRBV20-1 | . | TGCAGTGCTAGTGCAGGGGCGAACTATGGCTACACCTTC | CSASAGANYGYTF
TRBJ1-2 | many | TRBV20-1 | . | TGCAGTGCTGTTGGGAGGGATGGTCACTATGGCTACACCTTC | CSAVGRDGHYGYTF
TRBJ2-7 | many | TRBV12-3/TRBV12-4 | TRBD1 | TGTGCCAGCAGATTTGGACAGGGGACCTACGAGCAGTACTTC | CASRFGQGTYEQYF
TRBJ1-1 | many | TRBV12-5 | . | TGTGCTAGTGGTTTAGAGGTGAACACTGAAGCTTTCTTT | CASGLEVNTEAFF
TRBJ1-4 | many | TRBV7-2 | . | TGTGCCAGCAGCTCTGGGCCTAATGAAAAACTGTTTTTT | CASSSGPNEKLFF
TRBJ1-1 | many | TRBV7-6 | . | TGTGCCAGCAGCTCGAGGGAGGGGAACACTGAAGCTTTCTTT | CASSSREGNTEAFF
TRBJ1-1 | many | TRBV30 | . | TGTGCCTGGAGTGTGGGAAGGGTTAACACTGAAGCTTTCTTT | CAWSVGRVNTEAFF
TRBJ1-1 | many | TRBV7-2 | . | TGTGCCAGCAGCTTAAGGAGGCGCGAGGTGAACACTGAAGCTTTCTTT | CASSLRRREVNTEAFF
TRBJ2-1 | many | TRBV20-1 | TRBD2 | TGCAGTGCTGAAGGGACTAGCTCCTACAATGAGCAGTTCTTC | CSAEGTSSYNEQFF
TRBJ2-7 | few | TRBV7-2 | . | TGTGCCAGCAGCTTAGCGCCGGGACACCCCTTCTACGAGCAGTACTTC | CASSLAPGHPFYEQYF
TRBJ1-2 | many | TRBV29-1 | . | TGCAGCGTCGAAGGGAGGGGGGAGAGTCTTAACTATGGCTACACCTTC | CSVEGRGESLNYGYTF
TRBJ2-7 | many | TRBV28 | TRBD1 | TGTGCCAGCAGTTTAGTAGGGACAGGGAACGAGCAGTACTTC | CASSLVGTGNEQYF
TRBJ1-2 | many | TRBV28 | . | TGTGCCAGCAGTTCGGCTATCAGGGGAGGCTACACCTTC | CASSSAIRGGYTF
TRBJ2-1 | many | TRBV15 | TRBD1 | TGTGCCACCAGCAGGGCGACAGGGGGGCGACAGTTCTTC | CATSRATGGRQFF
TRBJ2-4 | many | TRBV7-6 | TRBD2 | TGTGCCAGCAGTTCACGACTAGCGGGGGGGCCGAACATTCAGTACTTC | CASSSRLAGGPNIQYF
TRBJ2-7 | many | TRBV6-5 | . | TGTGCCAGCAGCCATGGGACGGATATTTCCTACGAGCAGTACTTC | CASSHGTDISYEQYF
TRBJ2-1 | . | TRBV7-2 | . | TGTGCCAGCAGCCTGAGCAGGGGGGCCTACAATGAGCAGTTCTTC | CASSLSRGAYNEQFF
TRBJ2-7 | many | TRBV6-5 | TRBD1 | TGTGCCAGCAGTTACTCCCAGGGGGTAACGTACGAGCAGTACTTC | CASSYSQGVTYEQYF
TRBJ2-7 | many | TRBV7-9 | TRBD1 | TGTGCCAGCAGCTTTGGACAGGGGGTCCCCTACGAGCAGTACTTC | CASSFGQGVPYEQYF
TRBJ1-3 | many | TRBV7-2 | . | TGTGCCAGCAGCTTAGTAGCCGGGGGGGACACCATATATTTT | CASSLVAGGDTIYF
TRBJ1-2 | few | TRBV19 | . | TGTGCCAGCACTAATTTAGGACGGATATTTAACTATGGCTACACCTTC | CASTNLGRIFNYGYTF
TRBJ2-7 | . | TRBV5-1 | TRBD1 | TGCGCCGGCAACCGGGACAGGGCGTCCGAGCAGTACTTC | CAGNRDRASEQYF
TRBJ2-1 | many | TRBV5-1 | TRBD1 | TGCGCCAGCAGCTTGGGGACAGGGGGCACCTACAATGAGCAGTTCTTC | CASSLGTGGTYNEQFF
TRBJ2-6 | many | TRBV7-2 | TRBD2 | TGTGCCAGCAGCTCGAGGGGCCCTAGCGGGGGGGCGTCTGGGGCCAACGTCCTGACTTTC | CASSSRGPSGGASGANVLTF
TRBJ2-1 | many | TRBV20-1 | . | TGCAGTGCGAGATTATACGGACAGTACAATGAGCAGTTCTTC | CSARLYGQYNEQFF
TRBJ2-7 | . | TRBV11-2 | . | TGTGCCAGCAGCACGGGACTTTCCTACGAGCAGTACTTC | CASSTGLSYEQYF
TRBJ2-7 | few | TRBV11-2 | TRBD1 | TGTGCCAGCAGCCCTTTCAGGACAGGGAGCTCCTACGAGCAGTACTTC | CASSPFRTGSSYEQYF
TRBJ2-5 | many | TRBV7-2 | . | TGTGCCAGCAGCTCTCCGCAGGGTTGGTTTCAAGAGACCCAGTACTTC | CASSSPQGWFQETQYF
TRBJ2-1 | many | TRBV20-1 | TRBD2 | TGCAGTGCGCTAGCGGGTTTTTCCTACAATGAGCAGTTCTTC | CSALAGFSYNEQFF
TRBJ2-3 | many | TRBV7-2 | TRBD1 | TGTGCCAGCAGCTACGGACAGGTTAGCACAGATACGCAGTATTTT | CASSYGQVSTDTQYF
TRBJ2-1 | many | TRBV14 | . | TGTGCCAGCAGCCAAGCAAGGACGGGCGAGCAGTTCTTC | CASSQARTGEQFF
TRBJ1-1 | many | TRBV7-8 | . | TGTGCCAGCAGCCCGGGACAAACGTGGACTGAAGCTTTCTTT | CASSPGQTWTEAFF
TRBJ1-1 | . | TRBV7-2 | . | TGTGCCAGCAGCTTAAAGACAGGTGGCACTGAAGCTTTCTTT | CASSLKTGGTEAFF
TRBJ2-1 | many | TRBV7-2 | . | TGTGCCAGCAGCCGTTCTCCCGGGGGCTCCTACAATGAGCAGTTCTTC | CASSRSPGGSYNEQFF
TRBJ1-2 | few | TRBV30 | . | TGTGCCTGGAGTGCGGGGGGGACCTCATATGGCTACACCTTC | CAWSAGGTSYGYTF
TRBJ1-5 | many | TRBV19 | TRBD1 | TGTGCCAGTGGATCCCGGACAGGGACCCAGGCTCAGCCCCAGCATTTT | CASGSRTGTQAQPQHF
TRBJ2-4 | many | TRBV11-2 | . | TGTGCCAGCAGCTTCGGGCCAGTGGGGGCCAAAAACATTCAGTACTTC | CASSFGPVGAKNIQYF
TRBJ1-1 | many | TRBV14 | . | TGTGCCAGCAGCCGGGGCTTGGGGACAACCCTGAACACTGAAGCTTTCTTT | CASSRGLGTTLNTEAFF
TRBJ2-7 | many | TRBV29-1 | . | TGCAGCGTGGCCACAACAGGGAAGAGCTCCTACGAGCAGTACTTC | CSVATTGKSSYEQYF
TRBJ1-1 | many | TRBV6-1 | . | TGTGCCAGCAGGACCGACAGAGCAAACACTGAAGCTTTCTTT | CASRTDRANTEAFF
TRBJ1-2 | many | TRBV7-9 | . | TGTGCCAGCAGCTTAGAAACAGGAGAAGGCTACACCTTC | CASSLETGEGYTF
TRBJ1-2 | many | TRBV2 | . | TGTGCCAGCAAAAGGGCACAATCTAACTATGGCTACACCTTC | CASKRAQSNYGYTF
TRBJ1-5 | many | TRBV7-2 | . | TGTGCCAGCAGCTTAGACAATTATAGCAATCAGCCCCAGCATTTT | CASSLDNYSNQPQHF
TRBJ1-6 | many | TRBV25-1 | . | TGTGCCAGCAGTGCCCTCCTGACAAATTCACCCCTCCACTTT | CASSALLTNSPLHF
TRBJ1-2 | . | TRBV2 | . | TGTGCCAGCAGTGAAGCAGTACCCTATGGCTACACCTTC | CASSEAVPYGYTF
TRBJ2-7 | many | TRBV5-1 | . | TGCGCCAGCAGCTTAGGAGGACCCTCCTACGAGCAGTACTTC | CASSLGGPSYEQYF
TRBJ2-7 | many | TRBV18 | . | TGTGCCAGCTCACGGGGGGAGACTCACTACGAGCAGTACTTC | CASSRGETHYEQYF
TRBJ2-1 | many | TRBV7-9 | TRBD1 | TGTGCCAGCAGCCCGGGACAGACTGAGCAGTTCTTC | CASSPGQTEQFF
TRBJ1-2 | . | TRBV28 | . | TGTGCCAGCAGTTTATTAGAGAACTATGGCTACACCTTC | CASSLLENYGYTF
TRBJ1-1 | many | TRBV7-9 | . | TGTGCCAGCAGCCCCCCCGACCTGAACACTGAAGCTTTCTTT | CASSPPDLNTEAFF
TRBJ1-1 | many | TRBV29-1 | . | TGCAGCGTTGGATTGATTAACACTGAAGCTTTCTTT | CSVGLINTEAFF
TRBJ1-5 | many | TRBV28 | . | TGTGCCAGCAGTTCAGGGGCACAGCCCCAGCATTTT | CASSSGAQPQHF
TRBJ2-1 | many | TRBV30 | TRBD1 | TGTGCCTGGAGTGGGACAGGGCACAATGAGCAGTTCTTC | CAWSGTGHNEQFF